The entry below describes one T cell receptor (beta chain). This entry is derived from a study of T cells in Graves' hyperthyroidism and ophthalmopathy. From RNA transcripts, TCR beta CDR3 regions were amplified. Using the HTBI primer set, a first-round RT-PCR was run on the TCR CDR3. Via MiXCR, TCRdb re-called the multiplex PCR reads, giving one row per CDR3 protein. The sample contains 300,000 to 450,000 distinct CDR3 sequences, approximately 14% of which appear only once. This CDR3 has 15 amino acids. Trimming at V came to 6 bases and at J to 4 bases, leaving 12 bases not matched to a gene. Germline V CDR1 and CDR2: MNHNS, SASEGT.

The clonotype was recovered from a woman younger than 35 with Graves' hyperthyroidism that later progressed to Graves' ophthalmopathy. This chain connects TRBV6-1 to TRBJ2-7, with TRBD2 matching over 7 bases. Material for sequencing was blood. This chain's CDR3 is CASSLSSGIGYEQYF. The CDR3 DNA follows: TGTGCCAGCAGCTTAAGCAGCGGGATTGGGTACGAGCAGTACTTC.